This T cell receptor beta chain was recorded in a study of beta chain features in type 1 diabetes. Study-level results: Researchers report that Type 1 diabetes patients had moderately but significantly shorter TCRB CDR3s across all four CD4+ subsets.

This clone has more than one count but fewer than ten. Its antigen is currently unknown. Trimming cost V 6 bases and J 1 base, with 13 bases left between them. Germline V gene lookup returns CDR1 KGHSH and CDR2 LQKENI. The CDR3 runs to 15 residues. The entirety of the isolated RNA underwent reverse transcription, so expressed TCRB transcripts were sequenced. Assay used: immunoSEQ multiplex PCR; TCRdb lists only in-frame clones, some missing. The table has 680,000 or so clones, 10% to 15% seen once. It was one heparinised blood draw, averaging approximately 100 mL, that each donor gave. Sequencing input: naive CD4+ T cells from blood. This chain links TRBV18 with TRBJ1-5; the D is unclear. The receptor's source is a man between 18 and 29 years old with type 1 diabetes. The CDR3 region is CASSTGQLSNQPQHF. CDR3 DNA sequence: TGTGCCAGCTCCACCGGGCAGTTGAGCAATCAGCCCCAGCATTTT.